This T cell receptor (beta chain) was sequenced for a study of shared clonotypes between healthy human individuals (dated by TCRdb to 2018 to 2020). For context, the study as a whole: The cohort included three men and two women between 18 and 49 years of age. To increase sequencing depth and limit assay-specific biases, TCR repertoire library preparation and sequencing were carried out by different laboratories using diverse techniques. To estimate repertoire size and how much clonotypes are shared between individuals, the study performed deep sequencing of blood TCR repertoires from roughly five healthy adults. Per donor, leukapheresis produced somewhere between about 0.9 and 9 billion PBMCs. Per donor, three plates each were used for CD4 naive and CD4 memory, two for CD8 naive, and one for CD8 memory.

From the germline V gene, CDR1 is LGHNA and CDR2 is YNFKEQ. The CDR3 goes from the cysteine to the phenylalanine over 15 residues. This entry keeps only the CDR3 DNA: 45 bases, framed from base 1. The junction carries 19 bases between V and J, which are trimmed by 3 bases and 7 bases respectively. Healthy HIV-negative adults with no recently reported acute infections or vaccinations were included as donors. Every donor was a Caucasian adult residing in Nashville, Tennessee, USA. CD4+ T cells were enriched through magnetic negative selection, after which naive cells were positively selected on CD45RA and the remaining negative fraction served as the memory subset. Blood was obtained by leukapheresis, after which PBMCs were separated by Ficoll-Histopaque density gradient centrifugation and cryopreserved in liquid nitrogen vapor phase. Analytical flow cytometry was used to check the purity and quantity of each magnetically sorted T cell population. Each sorted fraction had its genomic DNA isolated and then quantified by UV absorbance on a Nanodrop 2000c.

Using the deep immunoSEQ assay, TCR CDR3 regions were amplified from genomic DNA by multiplex PCR. For each cell subset, the extracted genomic DNA was distributed evenly across all wells of several immunoSEQ 96-well plates, and each plate served as one replicate. For sorted subsets, approximately 0.2 ug of genomic DNA, equivalent to 25,000 to 30,000 T cell genomes, went into each replicate PCR. The purified libraries were quantified using a Qubit 3.0 fluorometer, sized with a Bioanalyzer 2100, and then quantified again using the KAPA Library Quantification kit. Every immunoSEQ 96-well plate was sequenced on a dedicated single-read 150-cycle Illumina NextSeq 550 flow cell. Per the source publication's procedure: The immunoSEQ output contained only junctional sequences without quality scores, so filtering could not match that applied to full-length reads. To assign V/J genes and CDR3, sequences were annotated using PyIR, a Python wrapper for IgBLAST v1.9, with IMGT germline references. Any read was removed if the V/J assignment was weak (E-value above 1e-6), the CDR3 was missing, or the read contained stop codons, out-of-frame junctions, or ambiguous translated residues. A V3J clonotype was defined by an identical inferred V gene, J gene, and CDR3 amino acid sequence. Percentage overlap between repertoires was calculated by dividing the number of shared unique clonotypes by the size of the smaller repertoire. Richness of each repertoire was evaluated using RTK rarefaction, the Chao1 estimator, and Recon v2.1 estimates of unobserved clonotypes. OLGA was used to compute generation probabilities for all TCRbeta clonotypes that the gDNA method yielded from a few donors. The clones in this table, taken by TCRdb from immuneACCESS, are in-frame only. Not every clone is retained; where verified, under half of the shortfall comes from an unresolved V gene, and the cause of the rest is unknown. Clone size and the V and J calls come from that table; the DNA yielded D and trimming. This sample gives 740,000 or so clones in total; around 73% of them show up just once. 1.5% to 2% of the sample rests with the top ten.

On this clone itself: It has no known antigen specificity. One base away there is no much larger clone; base qualities are not given.

What the research found in general, with its limitations: When a few donors were compared, the shared fraction of clonotypes was about 5% for naive CD4, 3.5% to 4% for naive CD8, 2% to 2.5% for memory CD4, and less than 0.45% for memory CD8. Compared with non-shared clonotypes, the clonotypes found in all four sorted-subset donors had higher generation probabilities. Based on pairwise subsampling, the degree of clonotype sharing among donors was expected to be affected by sequencing depth. Naive subsets generally had larger estimated clonotype richness than memory subsets. Because the study included only a small number of donors, the genetic and exposure-history diversity represented was limited. Even with the large sequencing depth, rarefaction of the sorted-subset datasets indicated that sequencing was incomplete. Only blood was sampled, and tissue TCR repertoires likely differ from those in blood.

This sequence originates from a woman aged 25 to 39 in good health. The V and J segments used are TRBV4-2 and TRBJ2-7; TRBD2 might be the D gene, on 5 matching bases. What was sequenced was memory CD4+ T cells sorted from blood. The cell subset or site label for this specimen denotes: CD45RA-negative fraction. The DNA sequence follows: TGTGCCAGCAGCCAGGACGGGGAGATCCACCGTGAGCAGTACTTC. The resulting protein is CASSQDGEIHREQYF.